These 21 T cell receptor beta chains originate from one sample sequenced in a study of OX40 agonist ivuxolimab in advanced cancers. The assay was immunoSEQ multiplex PCR, and TCRdb's table has in-frame clones only and misses some. The data contain around 48,000 clones, approximately 85% of them singletons. Sequenced material: CD4+ or CD8+ T cells sorted from blood, taken in a trial of the OX40 agonist ivuxolimab. All receptors come from an adult with an advanced solid tumor such as melanoma, head and neck, liver or kidney cancer.

The chain couples TRBV7-8 to TRBJ2-1; 11 nucleotides align to TRBD2. V dropped 0 bases and J dropped 10; count of bases not matched to a gene: 5. The CDR3 consists of 15 residues. Germline CDR1 and CDR2: SGHVS and FQNEAQ. For the CDR3, the DNA is TGTGCCAGCAGCTTAGCTGGGACTAGCGGCCACGAGCAGTTCTTC. The encoded protein is CASSLAGTSGHEQFF. The variable domain in full, completed from reference TRBV7-8 and TRBJ2-1, reads GAGVSQSPRYKVAKRGQDVALRCDPISGHVSLFWYQQALGQGPEFLTYFQNEAQLDKSGLPSDRFFAERPEGSVSTLKIQRTQQEDSAVYLCASSLAGTSGHEQFFGPGTRLTVL.

The chain joins TRBV5-1 to TRBJ1-2; D might be TRBD1 (5 bases). CDR1 SGHRS and CDR2 YFSETQ come from the germline V gene. The V end lost 4 bases, the J end lost 4 bases, and 8 bases lay between the germline ends. CDR3 length: 12 amino acids. CDR3 bases: TGCGCCAGCAGCGAGGGACTCTATGGCTACACCTTC. Its translation is CASSEGLYGYTF.

V gene TRBV10-2 combines with J gene TRBJ2-7; D perhaps matches TRBD1 (5 bases). The CDR3 is made up of 12 amino acids. V was trimmed by 6 bases and J by 6 bases, leaving 12 bases between them. Germline assignment: CDR1 WSHSY and CDR2 SAAADI. The CDR3 reads CASSLQRGEQYF. Here the CDR3 DNA reads TGCGCCAGCAGCCTCCAAAGGGGCGAGCAGTACTTC.

The chain is built from TRBV28 and TRBJ2-1, with TRBD2 identical over 8 bases. This CDR3 spans 15 amino acids. Germline V lookup: CDR1 MDHEN, CDR2 SYDVKM. V lost 5 bases to trimming and J lost 9 bases; unmatched junction nucleotides: 12. The CDR3, as DNA: TGTGCCAGCAGTGCCACCGGGACTAGTAGGGCTGAGCAGTTCTTC. This encodes CASSATGTSRAEQFF.

The rearrangement uses TRBV11-3 and TRBJ2-7; no reliable D call. V shed 2 bases and J shed 3 bases, with 11 bases lying between them. The V gene's germline CDR1 is SGHNT and CDR2 YENEEA. This CDR3 is built from 14 residues. CDR3 nucleotide sequence: TGTGCCAGCAGCTTAATCAGGAAAAACTACGAGCAGTACTTC. Translating it yields CASSLIRKNYEQYF.

The chain links TRBV2 to TRBJ2-3; no firm D call. Trimming cost V 4 bases and J 2 bases, with 7 bases left between them. CDR3 length equals 13 residues. Germline V gene lookup returns CDR1 SNHLY and CDR2 FYNNEI. The DNA for the CDR3 is TGTGCCAGCAGTGCTGAAGTCACAGATACGCAGTATTTT. This gives the protein CASSAEVTDTQYF.

The J gene is TRBJ1-1, the V gene TRBV7-3; D call uncertain. Trimming removed 4 bases at V and 3 bases at J, with 3 bases between. The CDR3 runs to 11 residues. The germline V gene has CDR1 SGHTA and CDR2 FQGTGA. The CDR3 region has the DNA TGTGCCAGCAGCTCGTACACTGAAGCTTTCTTT. Protein: CASSSYTEAFF.

V is TRBV7-2 and J is TRBJ1-2, with a tentative D call TRBD1 (5 bases). Germline V CDR1 and CDR2: SGHTA, FQGNSA. The CDR3 is made up of 14 amino acids. V was cut by 5 bases and J by 1 base, with 11 bases left in between. CDR3 amino acids: CASSQDRFNYGYTF. In DNA, the CDR3 is TGTGCCAGCAGCCAAGACAGATTTAACTATGGCTACACCTTC.

The chain carries TRBV28 and TRBJ1-1; 7 bases fit TRBD1. The CDR3 has 13 amino acids. Losses at the gene ends were 2 bases for V and 4 bases for J; bases not matched to a gene: 1. Germline assignment: CDR1 MDHEN and CDR2 SYDVKM. The CDR3 DNA follows: TGTGCCAGCAGTTTAGCAGGGGGCACTGAAGCTTTCTTT. Residues: CASSLAGGTEAFF. Based on the CDR3 plus reference TRBV28 and TRBJ1-1, the full variable domain is DVKVTQSSRYLVKRTGEKVFLECVQDMDHENMFWYRQDPGLGLRLIYFSYDVKMKEKGDIPEGYSVSREKKERFSLILESASTNQTSMYLCASSLAGGTEAFFGQGTRLTVV.

The rearrangement joins TRBV7-2 to TRBJ2-1; D is uncertain. This CDR3 region has 13 residues. Germline V CDR1 and CDR2: SGHTA, FQGNSA. Trimming left V 6 bases short and J 9 bases short, with 15 bases between. The CDR3 sequence: CASSFNWVGEQFF. CDR3 sequence (DNA): TGTGCCAGCAGTTTTAACTGGGTTGGTGAGCAGTTCTTC. The full variable domain, in which reference TRBV7-2 and TRBJ2-1 provide the parts outside the CDR3, is GAGVSQSPSNKVTEKGKDVELRCDPISGHTALYWYRQSLGQGLEFLIYFQGNSAPDKSGLPSDRFSAERTGGSVSTLTIQRTQQEDSAVYLCASSFNWVGEQFFGPGTRLTVL.

V and J are TRBV19 and TRBJ2-7; D is perhaps TRBD1 (5 bases). The germline V and J ends were trimmed by 5 bases and 0 bases, with 14 bases remaining between them. CDR1 and CDR2 from the germline V gene are LNHDA and SQIVND (reference sequence). The CDR3 covers 15 residues. The CDR3, as DNA: TGTGCCAGTAGTCGCAGGGCTACAAGCTCCTACGAGCAGTACTTC. Protein sequence: CASSRRATSSYEQYF.

The rearrangement uses TRBV19 and TRBJ1-5; D might be TRBD1 (5 bases). Germline V gene data show CDR1 as LNHDA and CDR2 as SQIVND (reference sequence). The CDR3 is made up of 14 amino acids. V gave up 6 bases and J gave up 0 bases, with 9 bases separating them. The CDR3 here is CASRRGGSNQPQHF. CDR3 nucleotides: TGTGCCAGTAGAAGGGGAGGTAGCAATCAGCCCCAGCATTTT.

The J gene is TRBJ2-3, the V gene TRBV19; 9 bases are shared with TRBD2. CDR3 size: 15 residues. The germline V gene has CDR1 LNHDA and CDR2 SQIVND (reference sequence). After removal of 1 base from V and 8 bases from J, the junction contained 7 bases not matched to a gene. CDR3: CASSIGLAGTGTQYF. CDR3 bases: TGTGCCAGTAGTATAGGGCTAGCGGGGACCGGTACGCAGTATTTT.

The chain couples TRBV7-2 to TRBJ1-3; tentative D call: TRBD1 (5 bases). CDR1 is SGHTA and CDR2 is FQGNSA in the germline V gene. This CDR3 has 15 amino acids. V was shortened by 5 bases and J by 4 bases, with 15 bases between the two germline ends. The DNA of the CDR3 is TGTGCCAGCAGCCCCTCGGGACGTTCAGGAAACACCATATATTTT. Protein: CASSPSGRSGNTIYF.

CDR3 in amino acids: CASSPGGGDQPQHF. As DNA, the CDR3 is TGTGCCAGCAGCCCAGGGGGCGGCGATCAGCCCCAGCATTTT. The V and J genes are TRBV6-6 and TRBJ1-5; TRBD1 matches at 8 bases. The germline V gene has CDR1 MNHNY and CDR2 SVGAGI (reference sequence). V shed 6 bases and J 5 bases; nucleotides not matched to a gene: 6. The CDR3 extends over 14 amino acids.

The V call is TRBV4-1, the J call TRBJ2-1; D ambiguous. V was cut by 1 base and J by 9 bases, with 19 bases left in between. Germline CDR1 and CDR2: MGHRA and YSYEKL. This CDR3 has 16 amino acids. The CDR3 protein is CASSQALDVRKAEQFF. CDR3 nucleotide sequence: TGCGCCAGCAGCCAAGCCCTGGACGTCCGAAAGGCTGAGCAGTTCTTC.

The CDR3, as DNA: TGTGCCAGCAGTACCCGATCTCAGGGATATAGCACAGATACGCAGTATTTT. Amino acid sequence: CASSTRSQGYSTDTQYF. The chain carries TRBV9 and TRBJ2-3; D may be TRBD1 (5 bases). This CDR3 has 17 residues. V lost 5 bases to trimming and J lost 0 bases, with 19 bases between them. Germline V gene data show CDR1 as SGDLS and CDR2 as YYNGEE.

The chain employs TRBV28 and TRBJ2-2; D is undetermined. Germline assignment: CDR1 MDHEN and CDR2 SYDVKM. The CDR3 contains 13 residues. Between the trimmed V and J ends, which lost 5 bases and 3 bases, there was a span of 7 bases. This CDR3 reads CASSPPHTGELFF. The CDR3 DNA sequence: TGTGCCAGCAGTCCCCCACACACCGGGGAGCTGTTTTTT.

The chain combines TRBV7-9 with TRBJ2-1; 8 nucleotides match TRBD2. After removal of 5 bases from V and 3 bases from J, the junction contained 9 bases not matched to a gene. This CDR3 has 16 amino acids. Germline-derived CDR1 and CDR2 are SEHNR and FQNEAQ (reference sequence). Here the CDR3 reads CASSTYSGESYNEQFF. The CDR3 DNA reads as TGTGCCAGCAGCACATATAGCGGGGAAAGCTACAATGAGCAGTTCTTC.

This chain connects TRBV5-1 to TRBJ2-1; TRBD1 matches 12 bases. CDR3 length: 15 amino acids. Germline CDR1 SGHRS, CDR2 YFSETQ. V lost 5 bases to trimming and J lost 7 bases; unmatched junction nucleotides: 7. CDR3 region: CASRAGTGGFNEQFF. Written as DNA, the CDR3 is TGCGCCAGCAGGGCCGGGACAGGGGGCTTTAATGAGCAGTTCTTC.

The chain joins TRBV19 to TRBJ2-1; D is unclear. Germline values: CDR1 LNHDA, CDR2 SQIVND (reference sequence). Trimming pared 5 bases from V and 4 bases from J, leaving 9 bases between. CDR3 length equals 13 residues. The DNA of the CDR3 is TGTGCCAGTAGTCCTCTTGGGTACAATGAGCAGTTCTTC. Translation: CASSPLGYNEQFF.